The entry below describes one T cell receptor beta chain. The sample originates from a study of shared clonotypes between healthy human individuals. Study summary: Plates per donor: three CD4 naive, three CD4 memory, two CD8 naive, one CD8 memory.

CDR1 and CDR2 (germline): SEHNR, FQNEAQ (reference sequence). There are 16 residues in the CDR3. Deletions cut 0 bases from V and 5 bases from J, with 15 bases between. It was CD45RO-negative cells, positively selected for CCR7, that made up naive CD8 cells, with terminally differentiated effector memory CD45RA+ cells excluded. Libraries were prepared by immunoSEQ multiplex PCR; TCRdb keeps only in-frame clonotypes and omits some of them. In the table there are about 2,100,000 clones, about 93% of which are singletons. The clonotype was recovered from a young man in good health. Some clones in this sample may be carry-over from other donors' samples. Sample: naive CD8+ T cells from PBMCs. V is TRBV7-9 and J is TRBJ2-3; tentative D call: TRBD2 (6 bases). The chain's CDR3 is CASSLAGLLDGDTQYF. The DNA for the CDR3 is TGTGCCAGCAGCTTAGCGGGACTGTTGGATGGAGATACGCAGTATTTT.